The T cell receptor beta chain described here comes from a study of blood T cell repertoires in COVID-19 (dated by TCRdb to the early 2020s). About the full investigation: Collaborator samples came from the United States, Italy and Spain and covered acute and convalescent phases of COVID-19. The prospective study material was composed of cDNA or gDNA derived from T cells, B-cell-depleted T cells, or PBMCs. Subjects who had been exposed to COVID-19, were actively infected with it, or had recovered from it provided the deeply sampled blood TCRbeta repertoires that made up the dataset. The repertoires were made available in a free public database intended to serve as a resource for research on the immune response to SARS-CoV-2. Samples came from the ongoing ImmuneRACE study (first 160 participants) plus 1,254 subjects from 6 global collaborators. The sample metadata nearly always contained a de-identified subject ID, COVID-19 status, age in years and sex. Where available, HLA class I and class II types were obtained from metadata supplied by the sample provider rather than from assay-based typing. Beyond this particular receptor, the publication reports: The quantity of clinical and demographic metadata differed by source and by participant and was supplied without curation.

TCRbeta CDR3 regions were amplified from genomic DNA by means of the immunoSEQ Assay, a bias-controlled multiplex PCR. Concerning the study's data processing: The number of nucleated cells in each sample was estimated by amplification of reference gene primers within the assay. To quantify the absolute abundance of each unique TCRbeta CDR3 rearrangement, sequence reads were collapsed and filtered. For each sample, productive Simpson clonality was calculated as the square root of Simpson's diversity index across productive rearrangements. TCRdb re-hosts the immuneACCESS table, in-frame sequences only. Its copies lack some clones; in the studies checked, an unresolved V gene accounts for under half of them, and the cause for the rest is not known. That table gives V, J and clone size, and the DNA gave D and trimming. The sample table lists roughly 130,000 clones, 70% to 85% of them with a count of one. The ten largest account for around 4% of the sample.

This clone turned up a few times. Its antigen is currently not known. No quality values exist for individual bases; no much larger clone is one base distant. CDR1 and CDR2 are drawn from the germline V gene: SGHTA, FQGTGA. V lost 5 bases and J lost 6 bases, and the count of bases not matched to a germline gene is 12. The CDR3 measures 16 amino acids from cysteine to phenylalanine. Of all the DNA, just the CDR3 is kept, 48 bases in frame from base 1. Each collaborating institution followed its own protocols to collect whole blood in K2EDTA tubes. Collaborator samples were shipped for TCRbeta analysis as frozen whole blood, isolated PBMCs, or DNA extracted from either sample type.

The receptor's source is a man aged 55 to 70 with acute or convalescent COVID-19. The chain couples TRBV7-3 to TRBJ2-1; a stretch of 8 junction bases matches TRBD2. The material sequenced was peripheral blood. The nucleotide sequence is TGTGCCAGCAGCCAAAGTGGGTCTAGCGGGTTCAATGAGCAGTTCTTC. Translation gives CASSQSGSSGFNEQFF.